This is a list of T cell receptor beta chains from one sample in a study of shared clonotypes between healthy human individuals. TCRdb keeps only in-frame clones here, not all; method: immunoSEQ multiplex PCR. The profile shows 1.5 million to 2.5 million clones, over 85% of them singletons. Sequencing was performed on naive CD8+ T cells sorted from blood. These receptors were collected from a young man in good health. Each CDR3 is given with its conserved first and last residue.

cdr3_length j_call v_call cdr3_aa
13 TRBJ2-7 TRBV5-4 CASSKEGGYEQYF
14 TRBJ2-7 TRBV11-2 CASSYIRGIYEQYF
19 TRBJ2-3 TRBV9 CASSVPGDSGADRTDTQYF
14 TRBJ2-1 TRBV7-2 CASSLVGIYNEQFF
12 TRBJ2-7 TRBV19 CASSDDAYEQYF
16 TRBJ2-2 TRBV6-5 CASSYVAGGWGGELFF
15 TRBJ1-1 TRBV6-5 CASSQLTGAGTEAFF
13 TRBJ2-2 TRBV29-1 CSVEVRDTGELFF
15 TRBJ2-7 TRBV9 CASSVDAGNSYEQYF
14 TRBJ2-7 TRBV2 CASSESTGNYEQYF
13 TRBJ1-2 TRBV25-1 CASSPDRAYGYTF
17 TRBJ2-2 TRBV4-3 CASSSHGREGLNGELFF
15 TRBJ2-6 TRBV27 CASSFGLSGANVLTF
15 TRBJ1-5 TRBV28 CASSFAGISNQPQHF
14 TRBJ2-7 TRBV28 CASSSTGTAYEQYF
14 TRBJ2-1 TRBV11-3 CASSPPSGGNEQFF